The 10 T cell receptor beta chains below all came from one sample that was sequenced in a study of blood T cell repertoires in COVID-19. The repertoire was sequenced with immunoSEQ multiplex PCR; TCRdb's copy has only in-frame clones and lacks some. The sample lists 130,000 or so clones; approximately 90% were seen once. The sample was peripheral blood. These receptors were collected from a man aged 55 to 70 with COVID-19, enrolled during active disease.

The J gene is TRBJ1-4, the V gene TRBV7-9; the D gene is possibly TRBD1 (6 bases). Germline CDR1 SEHNR, CDR2 FQNEAQ (reference sequence). V gave up 6 bases and J gave up 7 bases, with 12 bases separating them. The CDR3 sequence is 13 residues long. The CDR3 sequence is CASRYQGSEKLFF. DNA for the CDR3: TGTGCCAGCAGATATCAGGGGTCTGAAAAACTGTTTTTT.

V is TRBV6-1 and J is TRBJ2-3, with 9 positions matching TRBD1. The J segment lost 1 base and the V segment lost 3 bases, leaving 8 bases of the junction unmatched. CDR1 and CDR2 from the germline V gene are MNHNS and SASEGT. The CDR3 runs 17 residues. The CDR3 reads CASSDFRTGEGTDTQYF. CDR3 DNA sequence: TGTGCCAGCAGTGATTTTAGGACAGGGGAGGGCACAGATACGCAGTATTTT.

The V gene is TRBV27, the J gene TRBJ2-7; tentative D call: TRBD1 (7 bases). V was clipped by 4 bases and J by 7 bases, with 23 bases between them. This CDR3 is built from 16 residues. Germline CDR1 is MNHEY and CDR2 is SMNVEV (reference sequence). This CDR3 is CASSSTIRGDRSEQYF. The CDR3 bases are TGTGCCAGCAGTTCCACTATCAGGGGGGACCGCTCGGAGCAGTACTTC.

The chain uses TRBV30 and TRBJ2-3, with 15 bases fitting TRBD2. The CDR3 has 16 residues. V shed 8 bases and J 3 bases; nucleotides not matched to a gene: 9. The germline V gene encodes CDR1 GTSNPN and CDR2 SVGIG (reference sequence). The CDR3 region is CARTSGGVRSTDTQYF. CDR3 nucleotide sequence: TGTGCCAGGACTAGCGGGGGGGTTCGTAGTACAGATACGCAGTATTTT.

The rearrangement uses TRBV3-1 (or the pseudogene TRBV3-2) and TRBJ1-5; D might be TRBD1 (6 bases). The CDR3 consists of 14 residues. Germline loops: CDR1 LGHDT, CDR2 YNNKEL (reference sequence). Trimming left V 0 bases short and J 9 bases short, with 12 bases between. The CDR3 bases are TGTGCCAGCAGCCAAGATGGCGCGGACAGGCCCCAGCATTTT. Translated: CASSQDGADRPQHF.

This chain connects TRBV7-9 to TRBJ2-2, with a weak D call TRBD2 (6 bases). The ends were cut back, 2 bases at V and 2 bases at J, with 12 bases in the middle. The CDR3 runs to 16 residues. From germline, CDR1 is SEHNR and CDR2 FQNEAQ (reference sequence). The CDR3 coding sequence is TGTGCCAGCAGCTTACAGGCCGGGACTAACACCGGGGAGCTGTTTTTT. Protein sequence: CASSLQAGTNTGELFF.

This clone turned up a few times. The genes are TRBV3-1 (or the pseudogene TRBV3-2) and TRBJ1-6; 7 bases fit TRBD1. The germline gives CDR1 LGHDT, CDR2 YNNKEL (reference sequence). The CDR3 covers 13 residues. V was clipped by 4 bases and J by 7 bases; unmatched bases: 1. The CDR3 coding sequence is TGTGCCAGCAGCCTGGGACAGAATTCACCCCTCCACTTT. As protein: CASSLGQNSPLHF.

The V gene is TRBV30, the J gene TRBJ2-3; 12 nucleotides agree with TRBD2. CDR1 is GTSNPN and CDR2 is SVGIG in the germline V gene (reference sequence). The CDR3 covers 18 residues. V lost 4 bases and J lost 3; bases outside the gene matches: 14. The CDR3 reads CAWNPSGGVSVATDTQYF. The CDR3 DNA sequence: TGTGCCTGGAACCCTAGCGGGGGGGTGTCGGTAGCGACAGATACGCAGTATTTT.

V is TRBV5-1 and J is TRBJ2-2, with D tentatively TRBD2 (6 bases). CDR3 length: 14 amino acids. Trimming removed 7 bases from V and 2 bases from J, with 12 bases in between. Germline V lookup: CDR1 SGHRS, CDR2 YFSETQ. This CDR3 is CASHGLTNTGELFF. The CDR3 DNA follows: TGCGCCAGCCATGGACTAACAAACACCGGGGAGCTGTTTTTT.

This sequence joins TRBV7-9 and TRBJ1-1, with D perhaps matching TRBD1 (6 bases). Germline V lookup: CDR1 SEHNR, CDR2 FQNEAQ (reference sequence). This CDR3 spans 13 amino acids. V was cut by 4 bases and J by 5 bases, with 11 bases left in between. CDR3 protein: CASSSTGWTEAFF. The DNA of the CDR3 is TGTGCCAGCAGCTCTACAGGGTGGACTGAAGCTTTCTTT.